Each of the 20 T cell receptor beta chains below was sequenced from the same sample in a study of low-dose radiotherapy and immunotherapy resistance in tumors. The time point was: before trial treatment. Primers targeting TRAV and TRBV primed first-strand cDNA, covering alpha and beta chains. Both a constant-region primer and a V-primer adapter served to amplify TCRs across roughly 20 PCR cycles. TCRdb used MiXCR to reprocess the reads, holding one entry per CDR3 protein. The sample lists approximately 70,000 distinct CDR3 sequences, roughly 30% seen once, with 11% in the top ten. The sample in question was PBMCs, obtained before treatment. These receptors originate from a female donor with ovarian cancer.

At least ten counts were recorded for this clonotype. The V call is TRBV6-8, the J call TRBJ2-7, with 13 bases aligning to TRBD2. CDR1 MNHGY and CDR2 SAAAGT come from the germline V gene. With 5 bases clipped from V and 0 bases from J, the junction kept 10 bases outside the gene matches. The CDR3 runs to 18 residues. CDR3 loop: CASSTRTSGGPFSYEQYF. The CDR3 region has the DNA TGTGCCAGCAGTACCAGGACTAGCGGGGGACCGTTCTCCTACGAGCAGTACTTC.

This clonotype was detected many times. The chain recombines TRBV7-9 with TRBJ1-2; no definite D call. Germline V lookup: CDR1 SEHNR, CDR2 FQNEAQ (reference sequence). The CDR3 runs to 10 residues. The V gene lost 8 bases and the J gene lost 5 bases, with 6 bases spanning the gap. CDR3 sequence (DNA): TGTGCCAGCGGCACGTATGGCTACACCTTC. It codes for CASGTYGYTF.

Only a few counts were recorded for this clonotype. V gene TRBV7-2 combines with J gene TRBJ2-5; 10 bases fit TRBD2. The CDR3 extends over 14 amino acids. Looked up from germline, CDR1 is SGHTA and CDR2 is FQGNSA. Germline trimming cut 3 bases from V and 4 bases from J; bases unmatched to any gene: 2. CDR3 DNA sequence: TGTGCCAGCAGCTTTGAGCGGGGGGGAGAGACCCAGTACTTC. As protein: CASSFERGGETQYF. Looking up the rest from reference TRBV7-2 and TRBJ2-5 gives the full variable domain: GAGVSQSPSNKVTEKGKDVELRCDPISGHTALYWYRQSLGQGLEFLIYFQGNSAPDKSGLPSDRFSAERTGGSVSTLTIQRTQQEDSAVYLCASSFERGGETQYFGPGTRLLVL.

The chain uses TRBV19 and TRBJ2-7; D unresolved. Trimming removed 3 bases from V and 2 bases from J, with 11 bases in between. This CDR3 region has 14 residues. Germline V gene sequence: CDR1 LNHDA, CDR2 SQIVND (reference sequence). The CDR3, as DNA: TGTGCCAGTAGTATTATCGCAGGAGCCTACGAGCAGTACTTC. As protein: CASSIIAGAYEQYF.

In its sample, this clonotype was seen many times. The J gene is TRBJ1-5, the V gene TRBV30; 8 bases agree with TRBD1. After removal of 3 bases from V and 5 bases from J, the junction contained 6 bases not matched to a gene. Germline V gene data show CDR1 as GTSNPN and CDR2 as SVGIG (reference sequence). CDR3 length: 14 residues. The CDR3 here is CAWRSAGGHQPQHF. CDR3 coding DNA: TGTGCCTGGAGGTCTGCAGGGGGCCATCAGCCCCAGCATTTT.

There are many counts of this clonotype. V and J are TRBV20-1 and TRBJ1-2; a weak D match, TRBD1 (6 bases). V was cut by 6 bases and J by 7 bases, with 15 bases left in between. Germline CDR1 DFQATT, CDR2 SNEGSKA (reference sequence). CDR3 length: 12 residues. In DNA form, the CDR3 reads TGCAGTGCCCTCCGGGGGCGCCTTGGCTACACCTTC. Its translation is CSALRGRLGYTF.

This clonotype was recorded at least ten times. The rearrangement links TRBV6-1 to TRBJ2-1; weak D call: TRBD1 (5 bases). V lost 3 bases to trimming and J lost 7 bases, with 10 bases between them. Germline V lookup: CDR1 MNHNS, CDR2 SASEGT. CDR3 length: 13 residues. The CDR3 is CASSDAQENEQFF. In DNA form, the CDR3 reads TGTGCCAGCAGTGACGCACAGGAGAATGAGCAGTTCTTC.

This clonotype was detected many times. V usage is TRBV30 and J usage is TRBJ2-7; TRBD1 matches at 8 bases. The ends lost 5 bases at V and 2 bases at J; junction bases unmatched: 11. Per germline, CDR1 GTSNPN and CDR2 SVGIG (reference sequence). This CDR3 contains 15 residues. The CDR3 sequence is CAWSPDREVTYEQYF. The CDR3 nucleotides read TGTGCCTGGTCCCCGGACAGGGAAGTGACCTACGAGCAGTACTTC.

This clonotype has ten or more counts. The chain couples TRBV20-1 to TRBJ2-7, with D tentatively TRBD2 (6 bases). Germline V gene data show CDR1 as DFQATT and CDR2 as SNEGSKA (reference sequence). V gave up 1 base and J gave up 2 bases, with 15 bases separating them. The CDR3 loop spans 15 amino acids. As DNA, the CDR3 is TGCAGTGCTAGAGCTCCCCCTAGCGCAACCTACGAGCAGTACTTC. Encoded protein: CSARAPPSATYEQYF.

The chain recombines TRBV5-1 with TRBJ1-3; tentative D call: TRBD1 (6 bases). This CDR3 is built from 14 residues. CDR1 and CDR2 from the germline V gene are SGHRS and YFSETQ. V dropped 3 bases and J dropped 4 bases, with 11 bases sitting between them. The CDR3 DNA follows: TGCGCCAGCAGCTCACAGGGCTCGGGAAACACCATATATTTT. It encodes CASSSQGSGNTIYF.

This clonotype has ten or more counts. V is TRBV6-4 and J is TRBJ2-1; D possibly corresponds to TRBD1 (5 bases). The germline V and J ends were trimmed by 2 bases and 15 bases, with 14 bases remaining between them. Germline loops: CDR1 MRHNA, CDR2 SNTAGT. The CDR3 totals 12 residues. The CDR3 loop is CASSDGPRGWFF. In DNA, the CDR3 is TGTGCCAGCAGTGACGGGCCTAGGGGATGGTTCTTC.

This clonotype occurred many times. V is TRBV5-4 and J is TRBJ2-7; tentative D call: TRBD2 (6 bases). V dropped 2 bases and J dropped 5 bases, with 17 bases sitting between them. This CDR3 comprises 15 residues. CDR1 is SGHNT, CDR2 YYREEE, per germline (reference sequence). The CDR3 sequence is CASSFYGEARDEQYF. The CDR3 DNA is TGTGCCAGCAGCTTTTACGGGGAGGCCCGGGACGAGCAGTACTTC.

This clonotype was detected many times. J is TRBJ2-1 and V is TRBV5-1; D ambiguous. This CDR3 region has 13 residues. Germline V gene lookup returns CDR1 SGHRS and CDR2 YFSETQ. Deletions cut 0 bases from V and 8 bases from J, with 9 bases between. In DNA form, the CDR3 reads TGCGCCAGCAGCTTGGCTAATGAGGATGAGCAGTTCTTC. This translates into CASSLANEDEQFF.

Ten or more counts support this clonotype. The chain links TRBV10-2 to TRBJ2-7; D might be TRBD2 (6 bases). CDR3 length: 12 residues. V dropped 6 bases and J dropped 5 bases, with 11 bases sitting between them. CDR1 and CDR2 from the germline V gene are WSHSY and SAAADI. CDR3 in amino acids: CASRTRFHEQYF. In DNA form, the CDR3 reads TGCGCCAGCAGGACTAGATTCCACGAGCAGTACTTC.

This clonotype was found many times. The J gene is TRBJ1-3, the V gene TRBV2; unclear D gene. The CDR3 is 15 amino acids. Trimming cost V 3 bases and J 0 bases, with 9 bases left between them. Germline CDR1 reads SNHLY; CDR2 reads FYNNEI. The CDR3 nucleotides are TGTGCCAGCAGTGATGTGGGGTACTCTGGAAACACCATATATTTT. It encodes CASSDVGYSGNTIYF.

This clonotype was counted ten times or more. The rearrangement uses TRBV28 and TRBJ2-5; 14 nucleotides align to TRBD2. Germline trimming cut 7 bases from V and 4 bases from J; bases unmatched to any gene: 8. The CDR3 has 16 residues. Germline lookup yields CDR1 MDHEN and CDR2 SYDVKM. CDR3 sequence: CASTPGLAGGGETQYF. CDR3 nucleotides: TGTGCCAGCACCCCAGGACTAGCGGGGGGTGGAGAGACCCAGTACTTC. The whole variable domain, remainder taken from reference TRBV28 and TRBJ2-5, is DVKVTQSSRYLVKRTGEKVFLECVQDMDHENMFWYRQDPGLGLRLIYFSYDVKMKEKGDIPEGYSVSREKKERFSLILESASTNQTSMYLCASTPGLAGGGETQYFGPGTRLLVL.

This clonotype was seen a single time. Only one base separates this from a far larger clonotype, so it likely reflects a read error. The chain carries TRBV5-6 and TRBJ2-7; D assignment may be TRBD1 or TRBD2 (5 bases each). Germline-derived CDR1 and CDR2 are SGHDT and YYEEEE. Between the trimmed V and J ends, which lost 2 bases and 7 bases, there was a span of 19 bases. There are 15 residues in the CDR3. CDR3 in amino acids: CASSFLGPGGHEQYF. The CDR3 DNA follows: TGTGCCAGCAGCTTCTTGGGACCCGGTGGCCATGAGCAGTACTTC. The full variable domain, in which reference TRBV5-6 and TRBJ2-7 provide the parts outside the CDR3, is DAGVTQSPTHLIKTRGQQVTLRCSPKSGHDTVSWYQQALGQGPQFIFQYYEEEERQRGNFPDRFSGHQFPNYSSELNVNALLLGDSALYLCASSFLGPGGHEQYFGPGTRLTVT.

This clonotype was recorded many times. This chain uses TRBV4-1 with TRBJ1-2; TRBD1 aligns across 9 bases. The CDR3 length is 15 residues. J gave up 4 bases and V 0 bases, and 3 bases lay outside the gene matches. CDR1 is MGHRA, CDR2 YSYEKL, per germline. The CDR3 DNA sequence: TGCGCCAGCAGCCAAGATCGACAGGGGGGCTATGGCTACACCTTC. Protein product: CASSQDRQGGYGYTF.

V gene TRBV20-1 combines with J gene TRBJ1-5; tentative D call: TRBD1 (6 bases). The CDR3 is made up of 16 amino acids. V lost 6 bases, J lost 0 bases, and 18 bases lay in between. CDR1 is DFQATT and CDR2 is SNEGSKA in the germline V gene (reference sequence). This chain's CDR3 is CSARSNQGLSNQPQHF. In nucleotides, the CDR3 is TGCAGTGCAAGGAGTAATCAGGGGCTTAGCAATCAGCCCCAGCATTTT.

This clonotype was observed many times. The genes are TRBV29-1 and TRBJ2-7, with D tentatively TRBD1 (5 bases). CDR3 size: 12 residues. Trimming took 2 bases from V and 4 from J, leaving 9 bases between them. The germline CDR1 and CDR2 sequences are SQVTM and ANQGSEA. The CDR3 DNA is TGCAGCGTTGAAAAGGGGCTATACGAGCAGTACTTC. It codes for CSVEKGLYEQYF.